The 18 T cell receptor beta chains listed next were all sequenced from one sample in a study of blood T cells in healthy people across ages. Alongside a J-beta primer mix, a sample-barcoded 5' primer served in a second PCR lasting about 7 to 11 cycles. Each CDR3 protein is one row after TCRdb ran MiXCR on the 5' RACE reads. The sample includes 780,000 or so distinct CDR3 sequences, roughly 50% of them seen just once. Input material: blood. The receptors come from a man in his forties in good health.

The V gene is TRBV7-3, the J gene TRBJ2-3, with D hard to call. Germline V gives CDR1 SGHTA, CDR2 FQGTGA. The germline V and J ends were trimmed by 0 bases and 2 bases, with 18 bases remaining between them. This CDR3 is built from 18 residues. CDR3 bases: TGTGCCAGCAGCTTAACAGCGCAGGTTTCTTACCCCACAGATACGCAGTATTTT. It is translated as CASSLTAQVSYPTDTQYF.

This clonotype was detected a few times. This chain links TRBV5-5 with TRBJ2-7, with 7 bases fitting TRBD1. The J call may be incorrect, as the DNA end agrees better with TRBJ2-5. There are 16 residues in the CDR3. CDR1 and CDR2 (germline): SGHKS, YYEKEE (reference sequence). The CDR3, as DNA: TGTGCCAGCAGCTCAGGACCACAGGGGCTCCGGGAGACCCAGTACTTC. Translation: CASSSGPQGLRETQYF.

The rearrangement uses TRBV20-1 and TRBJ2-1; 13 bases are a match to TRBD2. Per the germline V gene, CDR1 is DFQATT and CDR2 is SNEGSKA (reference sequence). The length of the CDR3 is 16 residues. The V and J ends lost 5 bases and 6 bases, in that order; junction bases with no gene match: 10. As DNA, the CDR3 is TGCAGTGCTGACATTTTCGGGACTAGCGGGGCCAATGAGCAGTTCTTC. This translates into CSADIFGTSGANEQFF.

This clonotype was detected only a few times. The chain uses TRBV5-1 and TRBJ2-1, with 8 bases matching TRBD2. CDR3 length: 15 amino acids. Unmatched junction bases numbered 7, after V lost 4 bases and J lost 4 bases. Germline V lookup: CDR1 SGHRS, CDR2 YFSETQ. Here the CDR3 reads CASSPGTSNYNEQFF. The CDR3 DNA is TGCGCCAGCAGCCCCGGGACTAGTAATTACAATGAGCAGTTCTTC.

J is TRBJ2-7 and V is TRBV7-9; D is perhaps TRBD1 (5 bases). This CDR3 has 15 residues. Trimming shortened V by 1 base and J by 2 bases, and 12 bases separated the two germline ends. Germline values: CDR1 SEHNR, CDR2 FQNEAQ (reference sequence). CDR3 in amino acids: CASSLVSQGAYEQYF. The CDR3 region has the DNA TGTGCCAGCAGCTTAGTTTCCCAGGGCGCCTACGAGCAGTACTTC.

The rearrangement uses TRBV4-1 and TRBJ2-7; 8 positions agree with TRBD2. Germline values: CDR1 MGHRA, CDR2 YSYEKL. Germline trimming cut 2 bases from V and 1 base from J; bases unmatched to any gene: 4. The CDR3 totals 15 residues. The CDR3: CASSQSSGRSYEQYF. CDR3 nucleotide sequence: TGCGCCAGCAGCCAATCCAGCGGGAGATCCTACGAGCAGTACTTC.

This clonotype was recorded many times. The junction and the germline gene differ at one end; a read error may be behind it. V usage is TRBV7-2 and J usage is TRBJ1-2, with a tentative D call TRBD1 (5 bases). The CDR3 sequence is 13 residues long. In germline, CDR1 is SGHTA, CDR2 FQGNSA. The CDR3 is CASSVAGSGGYTF. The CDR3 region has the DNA TGTGCCAGCAGCGTAGCAGGGTCCGGGGGCTACACCTTC.

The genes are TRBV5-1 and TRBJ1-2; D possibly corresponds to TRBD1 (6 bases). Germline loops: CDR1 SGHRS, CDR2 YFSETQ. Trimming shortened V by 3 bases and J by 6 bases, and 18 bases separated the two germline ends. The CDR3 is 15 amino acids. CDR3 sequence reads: CASSSQGRGPHGYTF. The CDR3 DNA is TGCGCCAGCAGCTCTCAGGGGAGGGGTCCCCATGGCTACACCTTC.

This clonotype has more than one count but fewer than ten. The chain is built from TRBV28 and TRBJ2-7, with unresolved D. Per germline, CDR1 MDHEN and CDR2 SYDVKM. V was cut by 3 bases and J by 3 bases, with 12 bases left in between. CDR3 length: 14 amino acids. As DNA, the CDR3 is TGTGCCAGCAGTTTTCGTCGGATCGACTACGAGCAGTACTTC. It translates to CASSFRRIDYEQYF.

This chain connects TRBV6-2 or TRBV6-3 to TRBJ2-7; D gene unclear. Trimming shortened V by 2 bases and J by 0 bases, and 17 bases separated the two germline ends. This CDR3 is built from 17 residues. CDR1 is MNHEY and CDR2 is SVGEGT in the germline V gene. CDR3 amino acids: CASSYPRLRFGSYEQYF. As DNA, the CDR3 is TGTGCCAGCAGTTACCCGAGGTTGAGGTTCGGCTCCTACGAGCAGTACTTC.

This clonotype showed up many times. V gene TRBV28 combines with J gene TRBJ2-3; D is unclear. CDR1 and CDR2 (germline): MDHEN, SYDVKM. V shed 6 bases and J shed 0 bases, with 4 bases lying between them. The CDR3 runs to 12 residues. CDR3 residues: CASRRSTDTQYF. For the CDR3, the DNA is TGTGCCAGCAGGAGAAGCACAGATACGCAGTATTTT. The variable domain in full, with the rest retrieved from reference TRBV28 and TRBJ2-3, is DVKVTQSSRYLVKRTGEKVFLECVQDMDHENMFWYRQDPGLGLRLIYFSYDVKMKEKGDIPEGYSVSREKKERFSLILESASTNQTSMYLCASRRSTDTQYFGPGTRLTVL.

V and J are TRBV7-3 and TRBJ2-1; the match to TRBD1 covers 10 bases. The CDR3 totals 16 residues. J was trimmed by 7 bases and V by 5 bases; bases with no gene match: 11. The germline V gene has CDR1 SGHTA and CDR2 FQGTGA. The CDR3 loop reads CASSIITGTGVNEQFF. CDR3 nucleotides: TGTGCCAGCAGCATCATCACCGGGACAGGGGTGAATGAGCAGTTCTTC.

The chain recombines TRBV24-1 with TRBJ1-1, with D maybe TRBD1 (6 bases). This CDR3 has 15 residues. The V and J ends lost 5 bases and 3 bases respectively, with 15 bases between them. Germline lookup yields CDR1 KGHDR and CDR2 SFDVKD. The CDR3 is CATSGHRVGDTEAFF. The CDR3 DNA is TGTGCCACCAGTGGCCACAGGGTCGGGGACACTGAAGCTTTCTTT.

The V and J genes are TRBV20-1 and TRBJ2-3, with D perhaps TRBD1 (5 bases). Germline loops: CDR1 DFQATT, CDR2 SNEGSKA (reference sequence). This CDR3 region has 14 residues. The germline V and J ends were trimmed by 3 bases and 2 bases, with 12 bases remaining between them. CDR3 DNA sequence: TGCAGTGCTAGCACAGGCCTACTCACAGATACGCAGTATTTT. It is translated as CSASTGLLTDTQYF.

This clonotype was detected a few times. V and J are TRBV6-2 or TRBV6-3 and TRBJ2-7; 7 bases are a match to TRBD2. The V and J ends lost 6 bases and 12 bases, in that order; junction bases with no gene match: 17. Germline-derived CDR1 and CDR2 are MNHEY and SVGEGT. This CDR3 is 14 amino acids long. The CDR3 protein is CASRDDASSSSGYF. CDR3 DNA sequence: TGTGCCAGCAGGGACGACGCTAGCTCCTCTAGCGGGTACTTC.

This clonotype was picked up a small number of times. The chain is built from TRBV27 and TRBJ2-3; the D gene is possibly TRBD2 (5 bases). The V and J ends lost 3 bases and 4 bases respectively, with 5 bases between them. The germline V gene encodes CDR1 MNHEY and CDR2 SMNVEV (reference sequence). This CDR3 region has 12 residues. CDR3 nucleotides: TGTGCCAGCAGTTTCGGGGCAGATACGCAGTATTTT. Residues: CASSFGADTQYF.

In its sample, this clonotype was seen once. The CDR3 sequence: CASSPRLGQGWGDEQFF. The CDR3 bases are TGTGCCAGCAGCCCCCGACTAGGACAGGGTTGGGGAGATGAGCAGTTCTTC. The V gene is TRBV21-1, the J gene TRBJ2-1; whether TRBD1, the table's D call, matches the DNA was not checked. TRBV21-1 is listed as a pseudogene. The CDR3 has 17 amino acids.

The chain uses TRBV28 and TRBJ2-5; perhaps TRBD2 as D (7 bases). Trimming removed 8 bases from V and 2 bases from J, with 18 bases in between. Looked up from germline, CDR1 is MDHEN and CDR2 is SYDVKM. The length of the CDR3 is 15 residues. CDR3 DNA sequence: TGTGCCAGCCACAACCTAGGGGGGGTACAAGAGACCCAGTACTTC. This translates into CASHNLGGVQETQYF.